This TCR beta chain stems from a study of T cells in Graves' hyperthyroidism and ophthalmopathy. Amplification of TCR beta CDR3 regions used RNA as the template. Primed by the HTBI set, a first-round RT-PCR was run on the TCR CDR3. TCRdb reanalysed the multiplex PCR reads using MiXCR and keeps one entry per CDR3 protein. The sample comprises some 510,000 distinct CDR3 sequences, around 21% of which are singletons, and 26% rests with the top ten. This CDR3 has 16 residues. Germline CDR1 SGHRS, CDR2 YFSETQ. V was pared by 5 bases and J by 5 bases, with 20 bases between. This rearrangement joins TRBV5-1 to TRBJ1-5; weak D call: TRBD1 (5 bases). Sequencing was performed on blood. The sequence derives from a man between 18 and 35 years old with Graves' hyperthyroidism. CDR3 sequence: CASRAGKSISDQPQHF. Written as DNA, the CDR3 is TGCGCCAGCAGGGCAGGGAAATCAATCAGCGATCAGCCCCAGCATTTT.